Each of the 11 T cell receptor beta chains below was sequenced from the same sample in a study of blood T cells in healthy people across ages. It was with a sample-barcoded 5' primer and a J-beta primer mix that a second PCR of roughly 6 to 11 cycles was run. TCRdb analysed the 5' RACE reads with MiXCR anew, one entry per CDR3 protein. Found here are roughly 1.6 million distinct CDR3 sequences, approximately 32% of them singletons; the top ten hold 10% to 12%. Sequencing used blood. These receptors all come from a woman in her 30s in good health.

V usage is TRBV12-3 or TRBV12-4 and J usage is TRBJ2-7, with no clear D. The CDR3 spans 12 residues. Trimming stripped 11 bases from V and 3 bases from J, with 14 bases between. The CDR3 DNA reads as TGTGCCGGCGGTGCCAGTTACTACGAGCAGTACTTC. This gives the protein CAGGASYYEQYF.

The chain links TRBV9 to TRBJ2-3; no definite D call. The length of the CDR3 is 13 residues. V lost 6 bases and J lost 4, with 12 bases in between. Germline loops: CDR1 SGDLS, CDR2 YYNGEE. The CDR3 region is CASTGSLADTQYF. For the CDR3, the DNA is TGTGCCAGCACCGGTTCCTTAGCAGATACGCAGTATTTT.

V usage is TRBV6-6 and J usage is TRBJ2-3; 8 bases map to TRBD2. The CDR3 consists of 16 residues. The V gene end was trimmed by 4 bases and the J gene end by 3 bases; junction bases not matched to a gene: 9. Germline V gene lookup returns CDR1 MNHNY and CDR2 SVGAGI (reference sequence). The CDR3 bases are TGTGCCAGCAGTTTCGCCGGGACTAGGGGAACAGATACGCAGTATTTT. Translated, it gives CASSFAGTRGTDTQYF.

This chain links TRBV20-1 with TRBJ1-2; D is undetermined. Germline lookup yields CDR1 DFQATT and CDR2 SNEGSKA (reference sequence). This CDR3 has 14 amino acids. V lost 1 base, J lost 6 bases, and 15 bases lay in between. In DNA, the CDR3 is TGCAGTGCTAGAGTCTCGACCCTAATACATGGCTACACCTTC. Translated: CSARVSTLIHGYTF.

This clonotype has a handful of counts. The chain links TRBV6-1 to TRBJ1-4; D remains unclear. From germline, CDR1 is MNHNS and CDR2 SASEGT. The germline V and J ends were trimmed by 4 bases and 5 bases, with 14 bases remaining between them. CDR3 length: 15 amino acids. For the CDR3, the DNA is TGTGCCAGCAGTGTAATACAGCCCCCGAATGAAAAACTGTTTTTT. This codes for CASSVIQPPNEKLFF.

The rearrangement uses TRBV7-3 and TRBJ1-6; D ambiguous. V was clipped by 0 bases and J by 0 bases, with 9 bases between them. Per germline, CDR1 SGHTA and CDR2 FQGTGA. This CDR3 spans 17 amino acids. The CDR3 reads CASSLTGGISYNSPLHF. The CDR3 DNA follows: TGTGCCAGCAGCTTAACAGGCGGTATCTCCTATAATTCACCCCTCCACTTT.

The chain recombines TRBV3-1 with TRBJ1-2, with D uncertain. V lost 3 bases and J lost 4, with 18 bases in between. Germline assignment: CDR1 LGHDT and CDR2 YNNKEL (reference sequence). The CDR3 covers 16 residues. CDR3 region: CASSHVLPGRGYGYTF. DNA for the CDR3: TGTGCCAGCAGCCACGTACTCCCAGGACGGGGCTATGGCTACACCTTC.

Remarks on this clonotype: Just one base apart from a much larger clone, this may be a read error. The chain carries TRBV29-1 and TRBJ2-1; D perhaps matches TRBD1 (7 bases). The germline CDR1 and CDR2 sequences are SQVTM and ANQGSEA. Deletions cut 6 bases from V and 8 bases from J, with 20 bases between. This CDR3 is 14 amino acids long. CDR3 region: CSVRRGTDNDEQFF. The DNA of the CDR3 is TGCAGCGTCCGGAGGGGGACAGATAACGATGAGCAGTTCTTC.

The chain links TRBV10-2 to TRBJ2-7; tentatively, D is TRBD2 (5 bases). The CDR3 runs to 14 residues. The V end lost 3 bases, the J end lost 5 bases, and 14 bases lay between the germline ends. CDR1 WSHSY and CDR2 SAAADI come from the germline V gene. The CDR3 protein is CASSDRGRAHEQYF. CDR3 sequence (DNA): TGCGCCAGCAGTGATCGTGGGAGAGCCCACGAGCAGTACTTC.

This rearrangement joins TRBV6-1 to TRBJ1-1, with a possible D match to TRBD1 (6 bases). CDR1 is MNHNS and CDR2 is SASEGT in the germline V gene. Trimming pared 7 bases from V and 5 bases from J, leaving 17 bases between. CDR3 length: 14 residues. The CDR3 reads CASTHNRVLTEAFF. For the CDR3, the DNA is TGTGCCAGCACCCACAACAGGGTTTTAACTGAAGCTTTCTTT.

The V gene is TRBV4-1, the J gene TRBJ1-2, with TRBD1 identical over 9 bases. V gave up 2 bases and J gave up 2 bases; unmatched junction bases: 6. The CDR3 totals 16 residues. Looked up from germline, CDR1 is MGHRA and CDR2 is YSYEKL. CDR3 protein: CASSQITGGLNYGYTF. CDR3 bases: TGCGCCAGCAGCCAAATAACAGGGGGCCTGAACTATGGCTACACCTTC.